The rows below give T cell receptor beta chains drawn from one sample of a study of radiation and T cells in renal cell carcinoma. TCRdb keeps only in-frame clones here, not all; method: immunoSEQ multiplex PCR. The table includes 150,000 or so clones, around 89% detected once. Material: blood, obtained from a patient whose treatment included radiotherapy and nephrectomy. All receptors come from a woman in her 70s with renal cell carcinoma. The CDR3 runs from the conserved cysteine through the conserved F or W. Fields, in order: V gene, D gene, clone size, J gene, CDR3 DNA, CDR3 protein. D genes are given only for firm matches. Size values are once, few and many counts, or a class for expanded clones, and some rows have none.

V gene: TRBV7-2
D gene: TRBD2
clone size: once
J gene: TRBJ2-3
CDR3 DNA: TGTGCCAGCAGCTTGACTAGCGGGGGCTTAGATACGCAGTATTTT
CDR3 protein: CASSLTSGGLDTQYF

V gene: TRBV6-6
D gene: NA
clone size: NA
J gene: TRBJ1-3
CDR3 DNA: TGTGCCAGCAGTTTTGAGGGGAGTGGCGGAAACACCATATATTTT
CDR3 protein: CASSFEGSGGNTIYF

V gene: TRBV11-3
D gene: NA
clone size: NA
J gene: TRBJ2-1
CDR3 DNA: TGTGCCAGCAGCTTAGAGGGGGGACTCACCAGTGAGCAGTTCTTC
CDR3 protein: CASSLEGGLTSEQFF

V gene: TRBV10-3
D gene: TRBD1
clone size: NA
J gene: TRBJ1-2
CDR3 DNA: TGTGCCATCAGTGTTGGGACAGGCGATGGCTACACCTTC
CDR3 protein: CAISVGTGDGYTF

V gene: TRBV27
D gene: TRBD2
clone size: NA
J gene: TRBJ2-5
CDR3 DNA: TGTGCCAGCAGTTTATCTGCTAGCGGGGTCCCGGAGACCCAGTACTTC
CDR3 protein: CASSLSASGVPETQYF

V gene: TRBV28
D gene: NA
clone size: NA
J gene: TRBJ1-2
CDR3 DNA: TGTGCCAGCAGTTTACCAAGGGTTCGTGGCTACACCTTC
CDR3 protein: CASSLPRVRGYTF

V gene: TRBV7-2
D gene: NA
clone size: NA
J gene: TRBJ2-7
CDR3 DNA: TGTGCCAGCAGCTTAGGGTGGGGACAAGCCCACGAGCAGTACTTC
CDR3 protein: CASSLGWGQAHEQYF

V gene: TRBV19
D gene: NA
clone size: NA
J gene: TRBJ1-3
CDR3 DNA: TGTGCCAGTAGTATAGCCCAGACCTTCGGAGGAAACACCATATATTTT
CDR3 protein: CASSIAQTFGGNTIYF

V gene: TRBV7-8
D gene: NA
clone size: NA
J gene: TRBJ2-2
CDR3 DNA: TGTGCCAGCAGCTTACGAGGGTCTGGCGGGGAGCTGTTTTTT
CDR3 protein: CASSLRGSGGELFF

V gene: TRBV20-1
D gene: TRBD1
clone size: NA
J gene: TRBJ2-7
CDR3 DNA: TGCAGTGGACAGGGCCCCTACGAGCAGTACTTC
CDR3 protein: CSGQGPYEQYF

V gene: TRBV4-3
D gene: NA
clone size: NA
J gene: TRBJ2-5
CDR3 DNA: TGCGCCAGCAGCCAAGAGACTGCTGTAGAGACCCAGTACTTC
CDR3 protein: CASSQETAVETQYF

V gene: TRBV9
D gene: NA
clone size: NA
J gene: TRBJ1-1
CDR3 DNA: TGTGCCAGCAGCGTAGGGCAGGGTGGCACTGAAGCTTTCTTT
CDR3 protein: CASSVGQGGTEAFF

V gene: TRBV5-1
D gene: NA
clone size: NA
J gene: TRBJ2-3
CDR3 DNA: TGCGCCAGCAGAGTGGGCAGCACAGATACGCAGTATTTT
CDR3 protein: CASRVGSTDTQYF

V gene: TRBV6-5
D gene: NA
clone size: NA
J gene: TRBJ1-2
CDR3 DNA: TGTGCCAGCAGTTACCCTGGGGTGGGGGGCTACACCTTC
CDR3 protein: CASSYPGVGGYTF

V gene: TRBV29-1
D gene: TRBD1
clone size: once
J gene: TRBJ1-1
CDR3 DNA: TGCAGCGTTGACCTAGTGGACAGGGCCTCAACTGAAGCTTTCTTT
CDR3 protein: CSVDLVDRASTEAFF

V gene: TRBV11-2
D gene: NA
clone size: NA
J gene: TRBJ2-6
CDR3 DNA: TGTGCCAGCAGCCTAGAGGGTCGTTCAGGGGCCAACGTCCTGACTTTC
CDR3 protein: CASSLEGRSGANVLTF

V gene: TRBV12-2
D gene: NA
clone size: NA
J gene: TRBJ1-6
CDR3 DNA: TGTGCAAGTCGTTATGACAGGGGGAAATCACCCCTCCACTTT
CDR3 protein: CASRYDRGKSPLHF

V gene: TRBV11-3
D gene: TRBD1
clone size: NA
J gene: TRBJ1-4
CDR3 DNA: TGTGCCAGCAGGAAACAGGGGTCCAAACTGTTTTTT
CDR3 protein: CASRKQGSKLFF